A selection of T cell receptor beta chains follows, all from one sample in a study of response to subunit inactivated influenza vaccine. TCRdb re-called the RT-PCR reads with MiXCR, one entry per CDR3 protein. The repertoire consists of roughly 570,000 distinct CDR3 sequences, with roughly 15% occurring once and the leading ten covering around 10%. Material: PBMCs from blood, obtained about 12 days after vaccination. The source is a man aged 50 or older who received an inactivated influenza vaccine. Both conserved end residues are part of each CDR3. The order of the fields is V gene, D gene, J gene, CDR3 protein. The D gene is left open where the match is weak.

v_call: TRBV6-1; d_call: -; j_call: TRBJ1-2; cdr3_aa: CASTPGRFRGAYGYTF
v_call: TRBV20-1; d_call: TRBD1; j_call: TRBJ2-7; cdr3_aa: CSARGDRGTSYEQYF
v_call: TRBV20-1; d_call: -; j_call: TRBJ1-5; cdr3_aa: CSARKAGREDQPQHF
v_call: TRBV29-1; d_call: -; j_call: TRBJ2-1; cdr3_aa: CSARGGGPSSYNEQFF
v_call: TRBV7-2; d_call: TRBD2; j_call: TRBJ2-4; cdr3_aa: CASSLGLAGKGNIQYF
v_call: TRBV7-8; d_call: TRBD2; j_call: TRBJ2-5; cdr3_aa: CASSPAGVEETQYF
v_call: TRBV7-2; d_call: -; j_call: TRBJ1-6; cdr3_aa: CASSYGQNNSPLHF
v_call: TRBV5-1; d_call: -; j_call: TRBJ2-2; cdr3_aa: CASSLDSYRGANTGELFF
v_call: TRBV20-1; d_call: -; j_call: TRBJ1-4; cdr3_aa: CSASEGGPNEKLFF
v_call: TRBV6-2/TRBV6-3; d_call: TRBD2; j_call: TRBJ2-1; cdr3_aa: CASSLWTSGRRGRYNEQFF
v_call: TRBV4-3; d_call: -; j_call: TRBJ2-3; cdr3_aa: CASSQGLTGITDTQYF
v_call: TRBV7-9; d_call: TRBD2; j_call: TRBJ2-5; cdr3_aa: CASRPGTSGRAIGTQYF
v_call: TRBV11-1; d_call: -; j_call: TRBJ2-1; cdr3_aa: CASSREYEQFF
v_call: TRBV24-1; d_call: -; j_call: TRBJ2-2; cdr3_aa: CATSDRVREGELFF
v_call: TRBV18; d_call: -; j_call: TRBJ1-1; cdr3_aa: CASSPNTGWNTEAFF
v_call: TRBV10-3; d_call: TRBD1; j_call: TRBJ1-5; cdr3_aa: CAISSDRGYSQPQHF
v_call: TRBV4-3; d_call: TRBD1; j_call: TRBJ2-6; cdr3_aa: CASSRGGQGATGANVLTF
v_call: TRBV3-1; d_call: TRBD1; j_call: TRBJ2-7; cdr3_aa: CASSLTGAEQYF
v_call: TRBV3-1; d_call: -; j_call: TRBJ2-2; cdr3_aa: CASSQVRGDTGELFF
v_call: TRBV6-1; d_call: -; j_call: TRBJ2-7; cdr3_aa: CASSADTISYEQYF
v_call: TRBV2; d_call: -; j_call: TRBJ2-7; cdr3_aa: CASSEGGRGIEQYF
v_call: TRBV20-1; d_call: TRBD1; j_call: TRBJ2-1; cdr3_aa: CSAFGQGVVHEQFF
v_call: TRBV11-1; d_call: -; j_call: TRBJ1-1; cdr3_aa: CASRPGQNTEAFF
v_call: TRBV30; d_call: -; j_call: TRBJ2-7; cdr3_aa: CAWSVLSHELKQYF
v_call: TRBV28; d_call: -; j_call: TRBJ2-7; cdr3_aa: CASSFKGHWRDEQYF
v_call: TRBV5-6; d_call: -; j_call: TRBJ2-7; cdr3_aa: CASSFSGLLGHEQYF
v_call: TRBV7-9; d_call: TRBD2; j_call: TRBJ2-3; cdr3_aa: CASSLGLHGRGSDTQYF
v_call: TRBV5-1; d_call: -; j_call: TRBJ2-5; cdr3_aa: CASSHTGIQETQYF
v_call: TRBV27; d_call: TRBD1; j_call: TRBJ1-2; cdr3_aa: CASSRGQGYYGYTF
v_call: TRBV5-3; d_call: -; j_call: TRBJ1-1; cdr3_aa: CARSPVAFF
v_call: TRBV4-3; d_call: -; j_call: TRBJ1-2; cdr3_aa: CASSQDRGGVYGYTF
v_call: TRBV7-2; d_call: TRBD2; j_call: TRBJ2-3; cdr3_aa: CASSLAASGRSTDTQYF
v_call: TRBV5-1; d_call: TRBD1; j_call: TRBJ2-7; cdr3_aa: CASRATTGGSYEQYF
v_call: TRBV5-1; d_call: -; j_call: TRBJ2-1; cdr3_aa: CASSLIRGKNEQFF
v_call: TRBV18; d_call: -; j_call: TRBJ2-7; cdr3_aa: CASSPPAGYYEQYF
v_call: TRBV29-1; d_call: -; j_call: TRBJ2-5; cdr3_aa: CSVAESAPETQYF
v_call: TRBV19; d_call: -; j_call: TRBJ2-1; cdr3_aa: CASSFGWRTEQFF
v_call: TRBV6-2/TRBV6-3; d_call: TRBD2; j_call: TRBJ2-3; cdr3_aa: CASSYDLAGANTDTQYF
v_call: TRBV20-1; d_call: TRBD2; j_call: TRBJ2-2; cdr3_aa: CSAYGTSDYHLTGELFF
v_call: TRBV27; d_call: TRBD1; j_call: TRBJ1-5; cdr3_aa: CASRGLDRGPNQPQHF
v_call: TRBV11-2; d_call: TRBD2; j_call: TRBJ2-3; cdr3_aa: CASSLDRPIAGWQLADTQYF
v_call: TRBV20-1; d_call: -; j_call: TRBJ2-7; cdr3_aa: CSARDLRLAGAYEQYF
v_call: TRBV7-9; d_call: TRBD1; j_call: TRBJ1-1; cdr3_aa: CASSSDRRGVTEAFF
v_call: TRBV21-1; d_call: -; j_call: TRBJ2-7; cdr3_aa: CASSKERRLAGGPDEQYF